The clone carrying this TCR beta chain has more than one count but fewer than ten. Its antigen is currently unknown. Other DNA sequences in this specimen translate into the identical CDR3. Profiled with immunoSEQ multiplex PCR; TCRdb holds only in-frame clones, not every one. The sample lists some 48,000 clones, 70% to 90% occurring once. The data were obtained in a study of radiotherapy plus CTLA-4 blockade in lung cancer. As for the study in general: Objective responses emerged in over 15% of patients, and around 31% attained disease control. Findings of the study overall: Dynamics of early blood T cell clones, together with interferon-beta, were reportedly the best predictors of response.

Germline values: CDR1 MNHEY, CDR2 SVGAGI. V lost 6 bases and J lost 2, with 10 bases in between. The CDR3 has 13 residues. V gene TRBV6-5 combines with J gene TRBJ2-5; a weak D match, TRBD1 (6 bases). The starting material was peripheral blood, obtained from a patient treated with radiotherapy plus ipilimumab. The receptor was derived from a human donor with non-small cell lung cancer that progressed on radiotherapy plus ipilimumab. Some clones in this sample may be carry-over from other donors' samples. The CDR3 sequence: CASRRTEQETQYF. The DNA of the CDR3 is TGTGCCAGCAGACGGACAGAGCAAGAGACCCAGTACTTC.